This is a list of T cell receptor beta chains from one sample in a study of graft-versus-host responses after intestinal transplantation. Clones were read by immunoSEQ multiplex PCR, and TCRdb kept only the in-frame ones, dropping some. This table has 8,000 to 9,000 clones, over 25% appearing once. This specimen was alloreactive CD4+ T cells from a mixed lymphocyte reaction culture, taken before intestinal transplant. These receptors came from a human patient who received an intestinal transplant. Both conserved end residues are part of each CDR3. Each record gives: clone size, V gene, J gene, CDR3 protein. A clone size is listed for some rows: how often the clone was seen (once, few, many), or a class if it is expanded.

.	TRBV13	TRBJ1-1	CASSLGAGVNTEAFF
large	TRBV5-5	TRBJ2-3	CASSLQGMDTQYF
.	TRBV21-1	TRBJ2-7	CASSKGSSGGTYEQYF
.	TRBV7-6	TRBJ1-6	CASSSEDRGSSPLHF
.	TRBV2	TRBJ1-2	CASRVGPRGQGADGYTF
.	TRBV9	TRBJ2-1	CASSRNSQNAYNEQFF
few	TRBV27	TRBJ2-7	CASSRLQGVRVYEQYF
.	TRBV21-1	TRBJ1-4	CASSLPVPRVSATNEKLFF
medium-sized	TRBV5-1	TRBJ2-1	CASSFLAGYNEQFF
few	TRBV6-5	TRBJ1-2	CASSYSTGGGYTF
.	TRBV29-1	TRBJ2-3	CSVAERLAGADTQYF
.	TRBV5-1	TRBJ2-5	CASQRGSEETQYF
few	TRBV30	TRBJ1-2	CACRTGGVGYTF
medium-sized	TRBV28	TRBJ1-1	CASSLGGVNTEAFF
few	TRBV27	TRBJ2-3	CASSLSRRNADTQYF
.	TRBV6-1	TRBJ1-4	CATSRGSKLFF
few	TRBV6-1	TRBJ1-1	CASSEIPGVPLSTEAFF
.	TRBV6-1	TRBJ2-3	CASSVQGTDTQYF
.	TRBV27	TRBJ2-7	CASSLLGQPYEQYF
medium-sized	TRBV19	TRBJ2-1	CASSIVRDSYNEQFF
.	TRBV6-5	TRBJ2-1	CASSEMGRRLKQFF
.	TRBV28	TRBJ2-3	CASSFSDTQYF
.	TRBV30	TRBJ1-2	CAWTEVLREEVGGYTF
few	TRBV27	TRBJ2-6	CASSSYPTLAGASGANVLTF
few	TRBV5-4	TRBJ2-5	CASSLLGAGQETQYF
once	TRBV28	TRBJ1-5	CASSSPLTGFYQPQHF
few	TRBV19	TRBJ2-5	CASSIVVQETQYF
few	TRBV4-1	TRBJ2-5	CASSQQRGGLETQYF
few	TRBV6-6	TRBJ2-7	CASRLSGGPYEQYF
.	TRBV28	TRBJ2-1	CASSSGRVKFF
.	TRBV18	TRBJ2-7	CASSPTSGTYYEQYF
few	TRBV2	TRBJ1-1	CASSGGTPNTEAFF
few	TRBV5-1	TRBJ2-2	CASSRTGENTGELFF
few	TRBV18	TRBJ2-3	CASSTPRDTQYF
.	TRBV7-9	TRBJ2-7	CASSSDSGQGIYEQYF
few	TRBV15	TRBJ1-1	CATSSRDSLEAFF
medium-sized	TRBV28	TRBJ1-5	CASLAGTAAQPQHF
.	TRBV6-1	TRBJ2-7	CASSDLLSYEQYF
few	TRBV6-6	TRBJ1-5	CASKEGNSNQPQHF
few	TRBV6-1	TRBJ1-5	CASSEALTVYSNQPQHF
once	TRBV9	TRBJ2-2	CASSVALAGGPNGELFF
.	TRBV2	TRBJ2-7	CASSDEYEQYF
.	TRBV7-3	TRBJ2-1	CASSQMGAGGLYNEQFF
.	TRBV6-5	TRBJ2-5	CASSEGGLQETQYF
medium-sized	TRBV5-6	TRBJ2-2	CASSLTSTGELFF
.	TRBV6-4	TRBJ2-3	CASSRGLAGGDTQYF
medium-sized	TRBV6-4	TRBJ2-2	CASSVLPTGELFF
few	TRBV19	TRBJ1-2	CASSRDRDRRYTF
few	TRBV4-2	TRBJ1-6	CASSQEIGGRSPLHF
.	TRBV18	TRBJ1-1	CASSQGQGAEAFF
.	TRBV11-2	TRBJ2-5	CASSETGLAGEALETQYF
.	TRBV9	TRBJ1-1	CASSVGHQGGNTEAFF
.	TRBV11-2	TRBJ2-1	CASSPTGTSGSNYYNEQFF
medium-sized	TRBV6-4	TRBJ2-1	CASSETSGGYNEQFF
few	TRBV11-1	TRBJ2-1	CASSLRSIGEQFF